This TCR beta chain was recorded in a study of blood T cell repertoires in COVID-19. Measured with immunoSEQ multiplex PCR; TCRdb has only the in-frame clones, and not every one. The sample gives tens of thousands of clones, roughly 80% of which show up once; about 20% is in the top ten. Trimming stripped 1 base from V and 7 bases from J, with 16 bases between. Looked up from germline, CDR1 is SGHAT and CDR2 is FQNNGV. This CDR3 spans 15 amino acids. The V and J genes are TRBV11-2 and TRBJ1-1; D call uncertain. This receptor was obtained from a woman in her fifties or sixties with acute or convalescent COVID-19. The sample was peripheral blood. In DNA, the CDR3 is TGTGCCAGCAGCTTAGGAGGGCTTACAGTGATTGAAGCTTTCTTT. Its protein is CASSLGGLTVIEAFF. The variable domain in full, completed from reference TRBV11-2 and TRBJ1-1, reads EAGVAQSPRYKIIEKRQSVAFWCNPISGHATLYWYQQILGQGPKLLIQFQNNGVVDDSQLPKDRFSAERLKGVDSTLKIQPAKLEDSAVYLCASSLGGLTVIEAFFGQGTRLTVV.